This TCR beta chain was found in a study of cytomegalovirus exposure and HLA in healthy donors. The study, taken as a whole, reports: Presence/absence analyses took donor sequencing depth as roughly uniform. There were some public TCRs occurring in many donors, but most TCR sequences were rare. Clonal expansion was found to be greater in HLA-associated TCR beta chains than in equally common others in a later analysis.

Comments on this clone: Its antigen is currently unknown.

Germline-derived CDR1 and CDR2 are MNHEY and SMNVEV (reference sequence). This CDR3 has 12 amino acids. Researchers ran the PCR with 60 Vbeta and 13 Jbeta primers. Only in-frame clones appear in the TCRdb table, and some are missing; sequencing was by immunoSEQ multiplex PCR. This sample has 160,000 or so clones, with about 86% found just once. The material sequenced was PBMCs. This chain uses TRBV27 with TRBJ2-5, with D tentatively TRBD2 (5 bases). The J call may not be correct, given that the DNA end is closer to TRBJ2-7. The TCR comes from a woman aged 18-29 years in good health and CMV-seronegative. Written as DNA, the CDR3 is TGTGCCAGCGTCGGACTGTACTACGAGCAGTACTTC. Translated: CASVGLYYEQYF.